This T cell receptor (beta chain) was recovered during a study of blood T cells in healthy people across ages (dated by TCRdb to 2015 to 2017). As for the study more broadly: In model experiments, template switching captured roughly one uniquely barcoded TCR beta cDNA molecule for every two T cells. The study measured age-related changes in TCR beta repertoire diversity using deep sequencing normalized with unique cDNA molecular identifiers. The donors were split into four age groups: young (average 16 years), middle-aged (roughly 39), aged (about 56) and long-lived (under 90). To avoid experimental bias, donors of different ages were randomly spread across the sequencing lanes. The study analyzed two additional independent replicas of 1 million unique cDNA reads from the same blood draw for two donors, one aged 18 to 30 and one aged 80 or older.

The 39 donors, aged roughly 6 to 95 years, were systemically healthy Caucasian individuals from Russia. Approximately 9.3 milliliters of peripheral blood were drawn from each donor into EDTA-treated Vacutainer tubes. PBMCs were isolated by Ficoll-Paque density-gradient centrifugation, with at least 7 million obtained per sample. Trizol reagent was used to extract total RNA from the PBMCs, yielding at least 6 micrograms per sample. Naive CD45RAhigh/CD27high T cell percentages were measured by flow cytometry on a PBMC aliquot from every donor. To prepare the library, 5' RACE was applied. Sequencing instrument: Illumina HiSeq 2500. The second PCR ran for roughly 7 to 11 cycles and used a J-beta primer mix along with a sample-barcoded 5' primer. Each TCR beta cDNA molecule received a unique molecular identifier from a template-switch 5' adaptor carrying 12 random nucleotides. Each sample yielded at least 2.5 million CDR3-containing paired-end reads. First-strand cDNA synthesis was performed from all RNA using the Mint cDNA synthesis kit, with priming by a TRBC-specific oligonucleotide. All cDNA was treated with uracil-DNA glycosylase and then went through a first 18-cycle PCR with the universal primers M1SS and BC2_uni_R. Processing in the source paper ran as follows. Each sample was normalized by randomly selecting 1 million high-quality reads, each carrying a distinct molecular identifier. Instead of being binned into consensus sequences, reads with shared molecular identifiers were discarded. MiTCR, run with a Q25 quality threshold and the strictest error-elimination algorithm, handled CDR3 identification, clonotype clustering and error correction. A nonparametric unseen species model with Euler transformation was used to estimate lower-bound total TCR beta diversity. Using fastp trimming at Q25 and MiXCR clonotype assembly, TCRdb reanalyzed the public sequencing data and kept in-frame beta chains. Under each unique CDR3 protein, matching rows form one entry showing the most common genes and DNA. TCRdb's processing, not the authors' own work, is the source of the V and J calls. The sample table records about 1.4 million distinct CDR3 sequences; around 55% of these occur just once. Roughly 7% of the sample rests with the top ten.

V is cut back by 0 bases and J by 5 bases, with 7 bases in the junction unmatched. Reading the germline V gene gives CDR1 SGHAT and CDR2 FQNNGV. Reading from cysteine to phenylalanine, the CDR3 counts 16 amino acids. Only CDR3 DNA is held: 48 bases, read in frame from base 1. Comment on this clonotype: Its antigen remains undetermined. No much larger clone is present one base from it, and per-base qualities are unavailable.

Here is what the overall study found, with its caveats: Observed TCR beta diversity correlated strongly with the percentage of naive T cells measured by flow cytometry. Estimates of total diversity from one million sequenced T cells were regarded as lower bounds and underestimates. As age increased, observed TCR beta diversity per million T cells dropped in a roughly linear way, and a significant reduction was already evident by age 40. Donor CMV infection status was unknown, potentially confounding age-related changes in expanded clonotypes. Conclusive comparison of naive and antigen-experienced compartments was prevented by the profiling of bulk unsorted PBMCs. The long-lived group showed more naive CD4+ T cells, fewer expanded clones and increased TCR diversity than the aged group, suggesting age selection.

The sequence links TRBV11-2 to TRBJ2-7, with TRBD2 identical over 10 junction bases. Specimen: blood. The clonotype was recovered from a man younger than 35 in good health. The nucleotide sequence is given as TGTGCCAGCAGCTTAGATTGGCTAGCGGGAGACCACGAGCAGTACTTC. It specifies CASSLDWLAGDHEQYF.